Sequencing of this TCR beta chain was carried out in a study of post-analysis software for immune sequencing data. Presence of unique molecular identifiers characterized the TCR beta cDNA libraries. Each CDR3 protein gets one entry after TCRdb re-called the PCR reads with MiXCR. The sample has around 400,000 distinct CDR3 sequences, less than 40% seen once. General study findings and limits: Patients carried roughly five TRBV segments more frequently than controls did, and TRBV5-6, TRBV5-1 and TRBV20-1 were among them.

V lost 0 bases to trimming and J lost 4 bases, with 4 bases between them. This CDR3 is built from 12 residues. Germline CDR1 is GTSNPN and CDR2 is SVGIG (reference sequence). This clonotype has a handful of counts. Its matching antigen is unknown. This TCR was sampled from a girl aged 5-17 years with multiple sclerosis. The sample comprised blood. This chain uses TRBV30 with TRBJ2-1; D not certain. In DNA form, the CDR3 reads TGTGCCTGGAGTGTGGGGTACAATGAGCAGTTCTTC. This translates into CAWSVGYNEQFF.